The 16 T cell receptor beta chains below were found in one sample sequenced in a study of metastatic and nonmetastatic thyroid tumors. All patients reached thyroid surgery having received no treatment beforehand. TCRdb called clones again from the PCR reads with MiXCR. This sample has about 43,000 clones; 20% to 25% occur once, and the top ten carry roughly 15%. Sequenced sample: tumor tissue. The receptors stem from a female donor with papillary thyroid cancer or a benign thyroid nodule (not recorded which). Some clones in this sample may be carry-over from other donors' samples.

A remark on this clone: Compared with germline, one end of the junction differs, possibly owing to a read error. This rearrangement joins TRBV10-3 to TRBJ2-1; 7 nucleotides agree with TRBD2. The CDR3 length is 12 residues. Germline lookup yields CDR1 ENHRY and CDR2 SYGVKD. CDR3 sequence: CAINERGNEQFF. In nucleotides, the CDR3 is TGTGCCATCAATGAGCGGGGCAATGAGCAGTTCTTC.

This chain uses TRBV20-1 with TRBJ2-7; D might be TRBD1 or TRBD2, each matching 5 bases. Germline CDR1 DFQATT, CDR2 SNEGSKA (reference sequence). V gave up 3 bases and J gave up 6 bases, with 24 bases separating them. This CDR3 spans 16 amino acids. The CDR3 region has the DNA TGCAGTGCTAGTTCACCGAGGGGCTCCCGGACCTTCGAGCAGTACTTC. Its translation is CSASSPRGSRTFEQYF.

This clone was observed at least ten times. The chain links TRBV20-1 to TRBJ2-3; 7 bases align to TRBD1. This CDR3 has 15 residues. Germline V CDR1 and CDR2: DFQATT, SNEGSKA (reference sequence). V shed 1 base and J 4 bases; nucleotides not matched to a gene: 8. CDR3 DNA: TGCAGTGCTAGAGTCCCGGGACAGAGATCAGATACGCAGTATTTT. It codes for CSARVPGQRSDTQYF.

This clone has ten or more counts. The chain recombines TRBV20-1 with TRBJ2-5; 9 bases are a match to TRBD1. V lost 5 bases and J lost 5; bases outside the gene matches: 12. This CDR3 contains 15 residues. CDR1 is DFQATT and CDR2 is SNEGSKA in the germline V gene (reference sequence). CDR3 coding DNA: TGCAGTGCTCCGAGCTTCGACAGGGGGGGCGAGACCCAGTACTTC. Its translation: CSAPSFDRGGETQYF.

V is TRBV6-1 and J is TRBJ1-2; a possible D gene is TRBD1 (5 bases). V shed 6 bases and J shed 8 bases, with 16 bases lying between them. The CDR3 runs to 13 residues. Germline loops: CDR1 MNHNS, CDR2 SASEGT. The CDR3 loop reads CASSKSSGEGYTF. CDR3 coding DNA: TGTGCCAGCAGCAAATCCTCGGGGGAAGGCTACACCTTC.

The CDR3 reads CASSPPGAGNTEAFF. For the CDR3, the DNA is TGTGCCAGCAGTCCTCCAGGGGCCGGGAACACTGAAGCTTTCTTT. This chain joins TRBV6-1 and TRBJ1-1; possibly TRBD1 for D (6 bases). Germline V CDR1 and CDR2: MNHNS, SASEGT. The CDR3 consists of 15 residues. The V end lost 5 bases, the J end lost 1 base, and 14 bases lay between the germline ends.

The DNA for the CDR3 is TGTGCCAGCAGTACTCGCGGGGTCTACGAGCAGTACTTC. Residues: CASSTRGVYEQYF. This chain uses TRBV3-1 with TRBJ2-7, with a weak D call TRBD2 (6 bases). CDR1 LGHDT and CDR2 YNNKEL come from the germline V gene (reference sequence). V was trimmed by 6 bases and J by 3 bases, leaving 12 bases between them. The CDR3 loop spans 13 amino acids.

The rearrangement links TRBV6-1 to TRBJ2-1, with D tentatively TRBD1 or TRBD2 (8 bases each). V was shortened by 8 bases and J by 7 bases, with 18 bases between the two germline ends. The CDR3 contains 14 residues. Per the germline V gene, CDR1 is MNHNS and CDR2 is SASEGT. In DNA, the CDR3 is TGTGCCAGCCGGGGGGGGACAGGCTTAAATGAGCAGTTCTTC. It specifies CASRGGTGLNEQFF.

This clone was seen many times. The chain employs TRBV18 and TRBJ1-1, with D possibly matching TRBD1 (5 bases). Germline loops: CDR1 KGHSH, CDR2 LQKENI. Trimming left V 6 bases short and J 1 base short, with 12 bases between. This CDR3 spans 14 amino acids. For the CDR3, the DNA is TGTGCCAGCTCCGGGGGTCGGGGGAACACTGAAGCTTTCTTT. This gives the protein CASSGGRGNTEAFF.

In this sample, this clone turned up many times. V is TRBV6-5 and J is TRBJ2-1; 8 bases fit TRBD1. The length of the CDR3 is 14 residues. Germline CDR1 reads MNHEY; CDR2 reads SVGAGI. Trimming at V came to 2 bases and at J to 7 bases, leaving 4 bases not matched to a gene. DNA for the CDR3: TGTGCCAGCAGTTACCGGGACAGGTTTAATGAGCAGTTCTTC. Protein: CASSYRDRFNEQFF.

This clone was seen a few times. The rearrangement uses TRBV20-1 and TRBJ1-1; maybe TRBD1 (5 bases). V lost 2 bases and J 1 base, leaving 11 bases between the germline ends. The CDR3 consists of 14 residues. Germline CDR1 and CDR2: DFQATT and SNEGSKA (reference sequence). CDR3 DNA: TGCAGTGCTAGATCCCGCCAGGGGAACACTGAAGCTTTCTTT. This encodes CSARSRQGNTEAFF.

To note about this clone: The sample contains more than one DNA sequence encoding this CDR3. The genes are TRBV5-1 and TRBJ1-3; no firm D call. In germline, CDR1 is SGHRS, CDR2 YFSETQ. The CDR3 spans 13 residues. V gave up 0 bases and J gave up 5 bases, with 6 bases separating them. In DNA form, the CDR3 reads TGCGCCAGCAGCTTGGACTTCCGAAACACCATATATTTT. Translation gives CASSLDFRNTIYF.

The sample holds many counts of this clone. The chain links TRBV5-1 to TRBJ2-3; 11 bases are a match to TRBD2. V trimming: 5 bases; J trimming: 3 bases; junction bases outside the gene matches: 2. This CDR3 region has 14 residues. Germline V gene sequence: CDR1 SGHRS, CDR2 YFSETQ. DNA of the CDR3: TGCGCCAGCAGGCTAGCGGGAGGAACAGATACGCAGTATTTT. Translated: CASRLAGGTDTQYF.

Concerning this clone: Other DNA sequences in the sample encode the same CDR3. The V call is TRBV5-1, the J call TRBJ2-2; 7 positions match TRBD1. The CDR3 is made up of 15 amino acids. Germline V CDR1 and CDR2: SGHRS, YFSETQ. V lost 0 bases to trimming and J lost 4 bases; unmatched junction nucleotides: 3. The CDR3 nucleotides read TGCGCCAGCAGCTTGGTAGCAGGGGGCACCGGGGAGCTGTTTTTT. It specifies CASSLVAGGTGELFF.

V is TRBV24-1 and J is TRBJ2-1; 7 nucleotides align to TRBD1. The germline V gene has CDR1 KGHDR and CDR2 SFDVKD. The CDR3 runs to 13 residues. V shed 7 bases, J shed 8 bases, and the junction held 7 bases outside the gene matches. CDR3 residues: CATRGKGAHEQFF. CDR3 coding DNA: TGTGCCACCAGGGGAAAGGGGGCGCATGAGCAGTTCTTC.

The chain is built from TRBV5-1 and TRBJ2-2; TRBD2 matches at 8 bases. CDR3 size: 15 residues. Trimming removed 5 bases from V and 3 bases from J; junction bases left unmatched: 6. Germline V gives CDR1 SGHRS, CDR2 YFSETQ. CDR3 DNA sequence: TGCGCCAGCAGTCCGGGGGGGTTCGACACCGGGGAGCTGTTTTTT. This encodes CASSPGGFDTGELFF.